Listed below are T cell receptor beta chains from one sample, sequenced in a study of glioma-infiltrating T cells. TCRdb fed the multiplex PCR reads into MiXCR, producing one record per CDR3 protein. The data contain some 160,000 distinct CDR3 sequences, about 40% of them singletons. The specimen sequenced was glioma tissue, nonneoplastic brain tissue, or PBMCs (not recorded which). Receptors were obtained from a human donor with low-grade glioma or glioblastoma, undergoing nonglioma brain surgery, or in good health (not recorded which). The CDR3 runs from the conserved cysteine through the conserved F or W. The D gene is left open where the match is weak. Clone size, where shown, is once, few, many, or a class for clones that have expanded.

D: NA
V: TRBV20-1
J: TRBJ2-5
size: NA
DNA: TGCAGTGCTATTGGACCAAAGAATGGTCAGGCCCCAGAGACCCAGTACTTC
CDR3: CSAIGPKNGQAPETQYF

D: TRBD2
V: TRBV6-1
J: TRBJ2-7
size: many
DNA: TGTGCCAGCAGTCGAAGCCGTAGCGGGAGCTCCTACGAGCAGTACTTC
CDR3: CASSRSRSGSSYEQYF

D: TRBD2
V: TRBV28
J: TRBJ2-7
size: many
DNA: TGTGCCAGCAGCCCCGGGACTAGCGGGAGGACCTACGAGCAGTACTTC
CDR3: CASSPGTSGRTYEQYF

D: NA
V: TRBV7-9
J: TRBJ1-1
size: many
DNA: TGTGCCAGCAGCTTCGCGTCCACTGAAGCTTTCTTT
CDR3: CASSFASTEAFF

D: NA
V: TRBV4-2
J: TRBJ2-3
size: few
DNA: TGTGCCAGCAGCCAAGATTATGGACTACCCACAGATACGCAGTATTTT
CDR3: CASSQDYGLPTDTQYF

D: NA
V: TRBV29-1
J: TRBJ2-3
size: few
DNA: TGCAGCGTTGAACTAGTTGGCACAGATACGCAGTATTTT
CDR3: CSVELVGTDTQYF

D: TRBD2
V: TRBV20-1
J: TRBJ2-7
size: many
DNA: TGCAGTGCTGAGGGACTAGCGGGAACCGACGAGCAGTACTTC
CDR3: CSAEGLAGTDEQYF

D: NA
V: TRBV20-1
J: TRBJ2-1
size: NA
DNA: NA
CDR3: CSAPSGYSCYNEQFF

D: NA
V: TRBV6-5
J: TRBJ1-1
size: NA
DNA: TGTGCCAGCAGACAAGCCACAGGGAACACTGAAGCTTTCTTT
CDR3: CASRQATGNTEAFF

D: NA
V: TRBV3-1
J: TRBJ1-1
size: few
DNA: TGTGCCAGCAGCCAAGAGGGAGTTTGGATGAACACTGAAGCTTTCTTT
CDR3: CASSQEGVWMNTEAFF

D: TRBD2
V: TRBV20-1
J: TRBJ2-1
size: many
DNA: TGCAGTGCCGAGCCACTAGCGGGAGCCTACTACAATGAGCAGTTCTTC
CDR3: CSAEPLAGAYYNEQFF

D: TRBD2
V: TRBV7-9
J: TRBJ2-1
size: NA
DNA: TGTGCCAGCAGCTTTTCGGGAGGGCCCGGTGAGCAGTTCTTC
CDR3: CASSFSGGPGEQFF

D: TRBD1
V: TRBV20-1
J: TRBJ1-2
size: many
DNA: TGCAGTGCTAGAGATCCCGGGACAGATGGCTACACCTTC
CDR3: CSARDPGTDGYTF

D: TRBD2
V: TRBV19
J: TRBJ2-1
size: many
DNA: TGTGCCAGTAGTCTCCGGACTAGCGGGAGAAGTTACTACAATGAGCAGTTCTTC
CDR3: CASSLRTSGRSYYNEQFF

D: NA
V: TRBV5-1
J: TRBJ2-5
size: NA
DNA: TGCGCCAGCAGCGGAACAGGGTTGGGGGAGACCCAGTACTTC
CDR3: CASSGTGLGETQYF

D: NA
V: TRBV9
J: TRBJ1-1
size: NA
DNA: TGTGCCAGCAGCGTCTCAGGGTACACGTGCACTGAAGCTTTCTTT
CDR3: CASSVSGYTCTEAFF

D: NA
V: TRBV7-8
J: TRBJ2-3
size: many
DNA: TGTGCCAACGCTGCAGATACGCAGTATTTT
CDR3: CANAADTQYF

D: TRBD2
V: TRBV7-6
J: TRBJ2-7
size: many
DNA: TGTGCCAGCAGCCCATCGGGGGGGCTAACCTACGAGCAGTACTTC
CDR3: CASSPSGGLTYEQYF

D: NA
V: TRBV7-2
J: TRBJ2-7
size: few
DNA: TGTGCCAGCAGCTTACTTGTTGAGCCTGCAGGGTTCTACGAGCAGTACTTC
CDR3: CASSLLVEPAGFYEQYF

D: NA
V: TRBV14
J: TRBJ2-3
size: NA
DNA: TGTGCCAGCAGCCAAGATGTCGGAGTCCGGACAGATACGAAGTATTTT
CDR3: CASSQDVGVRTDTKYF

D: NA
V: TRBV19
J: TRBJ1-2
size: many
DNA: TGTGCCAGTAGTATTCGAGGAGGCTACACCTTC
CDR3: CASSIRGGYTF

D: TRBD1
V: TRBV7-9
J: TRBJ2-3
size: once
DNA: TGTGCCAGCAGTTACGGGACAGGGTGGCCAGATACGCAGTATTTT
CDR3: CASSYGTGWPDTQYF

D: TRBD1
V: TRBV29-1
J: TRBJ2-2
size: NA
DNA: TGCAGCGCTGGACAGGGGACCGGGGAGCTGTTTTTT
CDR3: CSAGQGTGELFF

D: TRBD1
V: TRBV19
J: TRBJ2-1
size: NA
DNA: TGTGCCAGTAGTATAGGGGACAGGAGTGAGCAGTTCTTC
CDR3: CASSIGDRSEQFF

D: NA
V: TRBV24-1
J: TRBJ2-2
size: NA
DNA: TGTGACACCAGTGGGGCAGAGCGCGGCACCGGGGAGCTGTTTTTT
CDR3: CDTSGAERGTGELFF

D: NA
V: TRBV20-1
J: TRBJ2-7
size: many
DNA: TGCAGTGCTAGAGACGGGGAGTCTAGCGAGCAGTACTTC
CDR3: CSARDGESSEQYF

D: TRBD1
V: TRBV10-3
J: TRBJ1-6
size: many
DNA: TGTGCCATCAGTGGGGACAGCCAGTTTAATTCACCCCTCCACTTT
CDR3: CAISGDSQFNSPLHF

D: NA
V: TRBV3-1
J: TRBJ2-7
size: NA
DNA: TGTGCCAGCAGCCAAGACGGGGCTAGCCGTGACGAGCAGTACTTC
CDR3: CASSQDGASRDEQYF

D: NA
V: TRBV30
J: TRBJ1-5
size: NA
DNA: TGTGCCTGGAGTGTAAGTAGCAATCAGCCCCAGCATTTT
CDR3: CAWSVSSNQPQHF

D: NA
V: TRBV9
J: TRBJ1-5
size: many
DNA: TGTGCCAGCAGCGTAGGTACAGACCGTCAGCCCCAGCATTTT
CDR3: CASSVGTDRQPQHF

D: NA
V: TRBV10-3
J: TRBJ2-3
size: NA
DNA: TGTGCCATAAGCCCCAGCGGGAGCACAGATACGCAGTATTTT
CDR3: CAISPSGSTDTQYF

D: NA
V: TRBV6-1
J: TRBJ1-2
size: many
DNA: TGTGCCACCGGGGACTTAGTAGGAGGTGGCTACACCTTC
CDR3: CATGDLVGGGYTF

D: NA
V: TRBV20-1
J: TRBJ2-1
size: many
DNA: TGCAGTGTACGGCTAGTCTACAATGAGCAGTTCTTC
CDR3: CSVRLVYNEQFF

D: NA
V: TRBV10-3
J: TRBJ2-7
size: many
DNA: TGTGCCATCAGTGAGGTTCGGGGGAAGAGCGAGCAGTACTTC
CDR3: CAISEVRGKSEQYF

D: TRBD2
V: TRBV27
J: TRBJ2-1
size: many
DNA: TGTGCCAGCAGCACCCGGGGGGGAAGCTCCTACAATGAGCAGTTCTTC
CDR3: CASSTRGGSSYNEQFF

D: NA
V: TRBV6-6
J: TRBJ2-7
size: many
DNA: TGTGCCAGCAGTTACTCGACTGGTCTAGGAGGCCACGAGCAGTACTTC
CDR3: CASSYSTGLGGHEQYF

D: NA
V: TRBV7-9
J: TRBJ2-1
size: NA
DNA: TGTGCCAGCAGCGCAAAAGGGGGGGAAGCCTCCTACAATGAGGAGTTCTTC
CDR3: CASSAKGGEASYNEEFF

D: NA
V: TRBV18
J: TRBJ1-1
size: many
DNA: TGTGCCAGCTCACCGGGGGGGGCAAGGAACACTGAAGCTTTCTTT
CDR3: CASSPGGARNTEAFF

D: TRBD2
V: TRBV24-1
J: TRBJ2-3
size: few
DNA: TGTGCCACCAGTGATTTAAGTGGCAGACCCGGGACTAGCGGGATAGATACGCAGTATTTT
CDR3: CATSDLSGRPGTSGIDTQYF

D: NA
V: TRBV4-1
J: TRBJ2-3
size: many
DNA: TGCGCCAGCAGCCAAGATCCAGGGGCAGGGGATACGCAGTATTTT
CDR3: CASSQDPGAGDTQYF

D: TRBD2
V: TRBV19
J: TRBJ2-3
size: few
DNA: TGTGCCAGCCACGAGGCGGGAGTAACAGATACGCAGTATTTT
CDR3: CASHEAGVTDTQYF

D: TRBD2
V: TRBV9
J: TRBJ2-1
size: NA
DNA: TGTGCCAGCAGCCCTCCCTTATCCCAGGGACTAACCTATTACAATGAGCAGTTCTTC
CDR3: CASSPPLSQGLTYYNEQFF

D: TRBD2
V: TRBV2
J: TRBJ2-1
size: NA
DNA: TGTGCCAGCAGCGGGACTAGCGGAGCCGACAATGAGCAGTTCTTC
CDR3: CASSGTSGADNEQFF

D: NA
V: TRBV5-1
J: TRBJ1-1
size: NA
DNA: TGCGCCAGCAGCCGGGACCGCCCTCAGGGGACTGGAGCTTTCTTT
CDR3: CASSRDRPQGTGAFF

D: TRBD2
V: TRBV4-2
J: TRBJ2-2
size: NA
DNA: TGTGCCAGCAGCCAAGACGGCGGGAGAACCGGGGAGCTGTTTTTT
CDR3: CASSQDGGRTGELFF

D: NA
V: TRBV14
J: TRBJ1-5
size: few
DNA: TGTGCCAGCAGCTCCCAAAATCAGCCCCAGCATTTT
CDR3: CASSSQNQPQHF

D: NA
V: TRBV7-9
J: TRBJ2-1
size: NA
DNA: TGTGCCAGAAGCTTAGCCGGGTACAATGAGCAGTTCTTC
CDR3: CARSLAGYNEQFF

D: TRBD2
V: TRBV28
J: TRBJ2-3
size: NA
DNA: TGTGCCAGCAGAACTAAAAGAGCGGGAGGGGACCCGCAGTATTTT
CDR3: CASRTKRAGGDPQYF

D: NA
V: TRBV2
J: TRBJ1-2
size: NA
DNA: TGTGCCAGCAGTGAAGCGCGAGCGCAACTATACTATGGCTACACCTTC
CDR3: CASSEARAQLYYGYTF

D: TRBD2
V: TRBV7-9
J: TRBJ2-5
size: NA
DNA: TGTGCCAGCAGCCGACTAGCGGACACGATACTCCAAGAGACCCAGTACTTC
CDR3: CASSRLADTILQETQYF

D: NA
V: TRBV12-3/TRBV12-4
J: TRBJ1-1
size: NA
DNA: TGTGCCAGCAAGGAGCAGGGACCCACTGAAGCTTTCTTT
CDR3: CASKEQGPTEAFF

D: TRBD1
V: TRBV9
J: TRBJ2-3
size: NA
DNA: TGTGCCAGCAGCCTTCGACAGGGTCAGTCAGATACGCAGTATTTT
CDR3: CASSLRQGQSDTQYF

D: NA
V: TRBV6-1
J: TRBJ1-5
size: many
DNA: TGTGCCAGCAGTGAAGCTCAGGGCGCCGACAATCAGCCCCAGCATTTT
CDR3: CASSEAQGADNQPQHF

D: TRBD2
V: TRBV29-1
J: TRBJ2-1
size: few
DNA: TGCAGCGGGTCGACTAGCGGTAACAATGAGCAGTTCTTC
CDR3: CSGSTSGNNEQFF

D: TRBD2
V: TRBV7-2
J: TRBJ2-7
size: NA
DNA: TGCGCCAGCAGCCAAGCGGGGGGCGCGTTGGTTGACGAGCAGTACTTC
CDR3: CASSQAGGALVDEQYF

D: NA
V: TRBV6-1
J: TRBJ1-1
size: NA
DNA: TGTGCCAGCAGTGAACGGAGGGAGACTGGAGCTTTCTTT
CDR3: CASSERRETGAFF

D: NA
V: TRBV6-2/TRBV6-3
J: TRBJ1-5
size: once
DNA: TGTGCCAGCAGTGAGGGACGGTTTAGCAATGAGCCCCAGCATTTT
CDR3: CASSEGRFSNEPQHF

D: TRBD2
V: TRBV6-1
J: TRBJ2-3
size: NA
DNA: TGTGCCAGAAGTGTCGGGCTAGCGGGAGGGCCTTTGGATACGCAGTATTTT
CDR3: CARSVGLAGGPLDTQYF

D: TRBD2
V: TRBV3-1
J: TRBJ2-5
size: NA
DNA: TGTGCCAGCAGCCCGTCTGTGCGGACTAGCGGGTTAAAAGAGACCCAGTACTTC
CDR3: CASSPSVRTSGLKETQYF

D: NA
V: TRBV10-3
J: TRBJ1-1
size: once
DNA: TGTGCCATCAGGACGAAAGGAGAACACACTGAAGCTTTCTTT
CDR3: CAIRTKGEHTEAFF